This paragraph reports one TCR beta chain. Antigen: not known. The CDR3 covers 14 residues. Germline-derived CDR1 and CDR2 are SGHVS and FQNEAQ. The data originate from a study of human CD8 memory T cell subsets. Broader study findings: Stem-like memory and precursor exhausted T cell repertoires showed minimal mutual overlap.

Preparation of the TCR beta libraries relied on UMI-labeled 5' RACE. Authors' data handling: Functional CDR3 beta clonotype counts ranged from about 2,900 to 18,000 in each TCR beta library. TCRdb reprocessed the 5' RACE reads; each CDR3 protein has one entry and no DNA is given. For this entry, the V and J calls and clone size follow TCRdb and not the study's own pipeline. The table lists 10,000 or so distinct CDR3 sequences. The chain recombines TRBV7-8 with TRBJ2-1; TCRdb picks TRBD1, but there is no DNA to check that call. The sequenced sample was CD8+ stem-like memory T cells (TSCM and TCM) sorted from PBMCs. Subset in this sample: stem-like memory CD8 T cells (TSTEM), CCR7+ PD-1- TIGIT-. The source is a human donor in good health. CDR3 sequence: CASSLMGGYNEQFF.